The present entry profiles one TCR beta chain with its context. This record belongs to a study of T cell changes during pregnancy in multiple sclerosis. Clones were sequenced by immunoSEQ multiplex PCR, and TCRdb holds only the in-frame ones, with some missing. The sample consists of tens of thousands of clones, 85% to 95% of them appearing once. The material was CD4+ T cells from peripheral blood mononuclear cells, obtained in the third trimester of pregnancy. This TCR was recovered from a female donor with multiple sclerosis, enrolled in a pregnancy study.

CDR3 coding DNA: TGTGCCAGCAGTTACGGGACAGGGGGCGCAGGCTATGGCTACACCTTC. This gives the protein CASSYGTGGAGYGYTF. The chain links TRBV6-5 to TRBJ1-2; 12 bases fit TRBD1. V gave up 2 bases and J gave up 4 bases; unmatched junction bases: 5. CDR1 MNHEY and CDR2 SVGAGI come from the germline V gene. This CDR3 has 16 residues.